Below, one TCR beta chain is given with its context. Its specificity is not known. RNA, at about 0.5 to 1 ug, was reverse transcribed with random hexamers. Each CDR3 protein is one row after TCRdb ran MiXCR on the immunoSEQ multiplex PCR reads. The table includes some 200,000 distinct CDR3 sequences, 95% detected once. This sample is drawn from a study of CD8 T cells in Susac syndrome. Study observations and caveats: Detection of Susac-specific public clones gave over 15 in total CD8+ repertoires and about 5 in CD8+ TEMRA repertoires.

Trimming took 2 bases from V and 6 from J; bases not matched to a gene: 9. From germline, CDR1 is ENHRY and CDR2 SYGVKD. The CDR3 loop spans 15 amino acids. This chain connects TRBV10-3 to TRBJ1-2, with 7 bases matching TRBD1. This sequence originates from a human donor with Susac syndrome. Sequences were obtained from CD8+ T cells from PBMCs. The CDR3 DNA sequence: TGTGCCATCAGTGAGCCTATGCAGGGGGTTAATGGCTACACCTTC. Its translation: CAISEPMQGVNGYTF.